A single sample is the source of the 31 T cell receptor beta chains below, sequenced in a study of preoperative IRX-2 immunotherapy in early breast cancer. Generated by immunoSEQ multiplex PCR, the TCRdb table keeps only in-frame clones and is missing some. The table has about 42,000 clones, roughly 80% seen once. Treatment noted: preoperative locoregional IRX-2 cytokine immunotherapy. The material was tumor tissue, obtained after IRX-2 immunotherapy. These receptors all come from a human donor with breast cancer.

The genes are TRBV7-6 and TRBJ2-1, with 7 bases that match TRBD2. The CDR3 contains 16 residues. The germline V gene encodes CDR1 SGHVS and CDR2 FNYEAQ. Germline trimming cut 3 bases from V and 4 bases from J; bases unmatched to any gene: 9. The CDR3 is CASSLWASGKYNEQFF. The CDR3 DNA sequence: TGTGCCAGCAGCTTGTGGGCTAGCGGAAAATACAATGAGCAGTTCTTC. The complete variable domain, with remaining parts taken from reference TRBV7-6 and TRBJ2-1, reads GAGVSQSPRYKVTKRGQDVALRCDPISGHVSLYWYRQALGQGPEFLTYFNYEAQQDKSGLPNDRFSAERPEGSISTLTIQRTEQRDSAMYRCASSLWASGKYNEQFFGPGTRLTVL.

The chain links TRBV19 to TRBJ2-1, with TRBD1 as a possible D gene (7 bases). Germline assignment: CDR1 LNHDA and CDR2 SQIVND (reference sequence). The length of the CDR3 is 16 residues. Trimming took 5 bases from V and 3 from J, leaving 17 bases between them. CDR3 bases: TGTGCCAGTAGTCCCGCAGGGGGGATGGTCTACAATGAGCAGTTCTTC. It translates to CASSPAGGMVYNEQFF.

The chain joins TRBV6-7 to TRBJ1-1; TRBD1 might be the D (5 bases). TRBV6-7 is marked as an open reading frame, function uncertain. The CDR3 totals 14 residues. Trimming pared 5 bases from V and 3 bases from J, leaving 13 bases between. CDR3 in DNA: TGTGCCAGCAGTGAAGAGGACACACACACTGAAGCTTTCTTT. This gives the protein CASSEEDTHTEAFF.

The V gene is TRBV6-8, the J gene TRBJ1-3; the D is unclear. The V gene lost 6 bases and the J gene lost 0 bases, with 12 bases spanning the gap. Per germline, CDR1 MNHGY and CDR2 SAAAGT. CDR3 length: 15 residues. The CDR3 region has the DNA TGTGCCAGCAGAGTAGGACCGAACTCTGGAAACACCATATATTTT. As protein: CASRVGPNSGNTIYF.

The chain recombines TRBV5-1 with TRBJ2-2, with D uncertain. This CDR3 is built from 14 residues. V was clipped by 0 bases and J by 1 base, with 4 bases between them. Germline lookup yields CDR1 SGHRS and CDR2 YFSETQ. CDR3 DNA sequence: TGCGCCAGCAGCTTGGCCCAGAACACCGGGGAGCTGTTTTTT. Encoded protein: CASSLAQNTGELFF.

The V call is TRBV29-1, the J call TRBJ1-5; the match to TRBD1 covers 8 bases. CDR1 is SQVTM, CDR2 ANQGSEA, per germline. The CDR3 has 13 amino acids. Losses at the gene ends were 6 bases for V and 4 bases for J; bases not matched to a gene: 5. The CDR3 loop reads CSVNTGGNQPQHF. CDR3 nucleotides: TGCAGCGTAAATACAGGGGGTAATCAGCCCCAGCATTTT.

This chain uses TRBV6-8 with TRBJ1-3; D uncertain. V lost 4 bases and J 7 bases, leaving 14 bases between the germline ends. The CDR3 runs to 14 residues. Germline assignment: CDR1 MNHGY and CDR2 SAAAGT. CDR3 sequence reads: CASSSDGGRNTIYF. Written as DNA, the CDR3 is TGTGCCAGCAGTTCAGACGGTGGAAGGAACACCATATATTTT.

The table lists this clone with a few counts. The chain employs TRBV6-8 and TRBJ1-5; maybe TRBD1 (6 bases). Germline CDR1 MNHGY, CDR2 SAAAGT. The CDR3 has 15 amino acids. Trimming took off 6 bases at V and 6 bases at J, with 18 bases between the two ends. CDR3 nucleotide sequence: TGTGCCAGCAGCCCAGGGGTAGGGTCCGGTCAGCCCCAGCATTTT. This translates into CASSPGVGSGQPQHF.

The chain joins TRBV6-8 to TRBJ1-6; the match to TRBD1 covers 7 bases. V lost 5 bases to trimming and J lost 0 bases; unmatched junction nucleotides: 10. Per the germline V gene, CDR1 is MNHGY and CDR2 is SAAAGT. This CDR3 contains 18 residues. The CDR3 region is CASSHRTGRSSYNSPLHF. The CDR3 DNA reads TGTGCCAGCAGTCACCGGACAGGAAGGAGCTCCTATAATTCACCCCTCCACTTT.

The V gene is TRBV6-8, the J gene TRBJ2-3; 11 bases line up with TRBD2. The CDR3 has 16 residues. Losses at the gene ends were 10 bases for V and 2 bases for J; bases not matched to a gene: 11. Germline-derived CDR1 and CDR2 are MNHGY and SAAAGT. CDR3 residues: CAIMTGTSGHTDTQYF. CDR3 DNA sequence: TGTGCCATCATGACCGGGACTAGCGGCCACACAGATACGCAGTATTTT.

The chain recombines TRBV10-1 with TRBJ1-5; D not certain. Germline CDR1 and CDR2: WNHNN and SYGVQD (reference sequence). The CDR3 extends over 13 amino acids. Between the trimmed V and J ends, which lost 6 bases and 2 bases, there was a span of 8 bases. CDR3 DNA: TGCGCCAGCAGCCGGACCGGCAATCAGCCCCAGCATTTT. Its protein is CASSRTGNQPQHF.

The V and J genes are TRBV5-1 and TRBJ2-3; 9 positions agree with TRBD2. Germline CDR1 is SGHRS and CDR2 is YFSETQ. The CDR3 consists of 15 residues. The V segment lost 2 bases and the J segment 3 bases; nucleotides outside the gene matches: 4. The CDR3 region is CASSFLAGQTDTQYF. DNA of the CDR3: TGCGCCAGCAGCTTCCTAGCGGGACAAACAGATACGCAGTATTTT. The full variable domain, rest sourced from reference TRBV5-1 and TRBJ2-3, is KAGVTQTPRYLIKTRGQQVTLSCSPISGHRSVSWYQQTPGQGLQFLFEYFSETQRNKGNFPGRFSGRQFSNSRSEMNVSTLELGDSALYLCASSFLAGQTDTQYFGPGTRLTVL.

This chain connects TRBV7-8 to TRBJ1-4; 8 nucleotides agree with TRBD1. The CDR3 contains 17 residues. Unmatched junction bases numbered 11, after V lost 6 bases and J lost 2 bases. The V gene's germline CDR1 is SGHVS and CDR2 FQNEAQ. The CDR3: CASSRTGLGVTNEKLFF. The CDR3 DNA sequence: TGTGCCAGCAGTCGGACAGGGCTGGGTGTCACTAATGAAAAACTGTTTTTT.

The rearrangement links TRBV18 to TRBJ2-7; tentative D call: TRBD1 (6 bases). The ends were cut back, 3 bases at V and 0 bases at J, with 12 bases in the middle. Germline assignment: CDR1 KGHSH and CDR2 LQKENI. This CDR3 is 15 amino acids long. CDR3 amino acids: CASSPEDRSSYEQYF. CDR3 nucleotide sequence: TGTGCCAGCTCACCCGAAGACAGGAGCTCCTACGAGCAGTACTTC.

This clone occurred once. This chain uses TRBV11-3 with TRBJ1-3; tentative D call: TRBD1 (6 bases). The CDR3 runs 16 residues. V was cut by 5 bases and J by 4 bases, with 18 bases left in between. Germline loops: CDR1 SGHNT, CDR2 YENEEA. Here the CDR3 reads CASSVHRAARGNTIYF. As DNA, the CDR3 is TGTGCCAGCAGCGTGCACAGGGCAGCGAGAGGAAACACCATATATTTT. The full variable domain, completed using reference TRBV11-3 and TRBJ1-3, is EAGVVQSPRYKIIEKKQPVAFWCNPISGHNTLYWYLQNLGQGPELLIRYENEEAVDDSQLPKDRFSAERLKGVDSTLKIQPAELGDSAVYLCASSVHRAARGNTIYFGEGSWLTVV.

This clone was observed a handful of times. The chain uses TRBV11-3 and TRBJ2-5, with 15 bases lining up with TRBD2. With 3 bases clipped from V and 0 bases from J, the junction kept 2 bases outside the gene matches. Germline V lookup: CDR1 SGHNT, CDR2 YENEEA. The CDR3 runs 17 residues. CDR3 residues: CASSLGTSGGNQETQYF. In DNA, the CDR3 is TGTGCCAGCAGCTTGGGGACTAGCGGGGGGAACCAAGAGACCCAGTACTTC.

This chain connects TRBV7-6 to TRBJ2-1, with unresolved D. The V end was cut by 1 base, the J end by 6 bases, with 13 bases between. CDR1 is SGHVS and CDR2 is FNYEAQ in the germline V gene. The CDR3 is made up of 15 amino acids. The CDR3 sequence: CASSLGLQRRNEQFF. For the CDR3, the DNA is TGTGCCAGCAGCTTAGGTTTGCAGCGACGCAATGAGCAGTTCTTC.

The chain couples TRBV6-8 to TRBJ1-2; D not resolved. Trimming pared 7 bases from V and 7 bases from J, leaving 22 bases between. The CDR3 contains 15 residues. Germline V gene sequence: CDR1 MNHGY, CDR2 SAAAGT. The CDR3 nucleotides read TGTGCCAGCAAGGTCGGATATCAGAAGAGCGCTGGCTACACCTTC. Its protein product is CASKVGYQKSAGYTF.

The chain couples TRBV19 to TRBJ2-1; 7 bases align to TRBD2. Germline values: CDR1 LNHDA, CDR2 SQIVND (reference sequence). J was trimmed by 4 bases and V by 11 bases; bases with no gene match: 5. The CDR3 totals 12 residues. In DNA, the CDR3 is TGTGCCTGTCGGGGGGTATACAATGAGCAGTTCTTC. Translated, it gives CACRGVYNEQFF.

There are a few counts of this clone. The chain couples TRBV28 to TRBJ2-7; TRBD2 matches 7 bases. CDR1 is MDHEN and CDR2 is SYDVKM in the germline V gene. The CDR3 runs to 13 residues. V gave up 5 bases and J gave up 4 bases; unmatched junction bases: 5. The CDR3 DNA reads TGTGCCAGCAGTACGGGAGGTGCTTACGAGCAGTACTTC. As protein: CASSTGGAYEQYF.

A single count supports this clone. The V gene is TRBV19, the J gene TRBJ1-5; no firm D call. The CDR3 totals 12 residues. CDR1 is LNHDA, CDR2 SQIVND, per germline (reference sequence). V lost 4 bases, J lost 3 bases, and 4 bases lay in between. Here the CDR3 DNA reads TGTGCCAGTAGTACACTCAATCAGCCCCAGCATTTT. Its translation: CASSTLNQPQHF.

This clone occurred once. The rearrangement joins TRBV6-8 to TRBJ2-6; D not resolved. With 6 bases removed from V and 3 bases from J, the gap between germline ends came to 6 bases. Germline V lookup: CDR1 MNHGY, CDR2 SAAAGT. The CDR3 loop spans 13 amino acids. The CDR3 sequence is CASRPDGANVLTF. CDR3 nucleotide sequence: TGTGCCAGCAGACCCGATGGGGCCAACGTCCTGACTTTC.

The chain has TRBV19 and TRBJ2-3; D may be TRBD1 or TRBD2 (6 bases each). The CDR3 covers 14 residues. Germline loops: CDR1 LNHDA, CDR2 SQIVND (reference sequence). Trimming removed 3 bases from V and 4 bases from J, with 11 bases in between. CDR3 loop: CASSIPGGADTQYF. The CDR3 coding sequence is TGTGCCAGTAGTATCCCCGGGGGCGCAGATACGCAGTATTTT.

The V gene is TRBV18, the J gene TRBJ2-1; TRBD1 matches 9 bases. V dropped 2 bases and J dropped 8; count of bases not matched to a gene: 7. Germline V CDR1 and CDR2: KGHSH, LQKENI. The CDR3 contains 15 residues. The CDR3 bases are TGTGCCAGCTCACCAGGACAGGGGCCTGGCTATGAGCAGTTCTTC. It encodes CASSPGQGPGYEQFF.

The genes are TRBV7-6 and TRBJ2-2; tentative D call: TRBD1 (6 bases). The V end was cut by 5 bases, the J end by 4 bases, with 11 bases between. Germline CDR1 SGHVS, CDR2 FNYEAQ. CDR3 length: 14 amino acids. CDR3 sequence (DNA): TGTGCCAGCAGCCCACAGGGTTTCACCGGGGAGCTGTTTTTT. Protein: CASSPQGFTGELFF.

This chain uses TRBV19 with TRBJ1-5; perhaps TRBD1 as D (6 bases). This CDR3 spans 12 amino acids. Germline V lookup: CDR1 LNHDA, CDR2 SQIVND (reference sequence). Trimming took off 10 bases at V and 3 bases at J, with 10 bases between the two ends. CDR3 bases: TGTGCCACCGGACAGCCCAATCAGCCCCAGCATTTT. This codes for CATGQPNQPQHF. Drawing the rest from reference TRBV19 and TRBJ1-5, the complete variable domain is DGGITQSPKYLFRKEGQNVTLSCEQNLNHDAMYWYRQDPGQGLRLIYYSQIVNDFQKGDIAEGYSVSREKKESFPLTVTSAQKNPTAFYLCATGQPNQPQHFGDGTRLSIL.

The chain's CDR3 is CASSGIGGRPQHF. The CDR3, as DNA: TGTGCCAGCAGCGGAATAGGTGGGAGGCCCCAGCATTTT. J is TRBJ1-5 and V is TRBV6-8; D is unclear. The V gene's germline CDR1 is MNHGY and CDR2 SAAAGT. The CDR3 length is 13 residues. The ends were cut back, 6 bases at V and 9 bases at J, with 15 bases in the middle.

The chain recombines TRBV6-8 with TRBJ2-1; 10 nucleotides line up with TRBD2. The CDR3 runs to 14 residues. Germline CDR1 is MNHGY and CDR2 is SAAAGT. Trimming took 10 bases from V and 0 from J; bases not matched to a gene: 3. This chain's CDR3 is CAIASGSSYNEQFF. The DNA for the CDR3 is TGTGCCATCGCTAGCGGGAGCTCCTACAATGAGCAGTTCTTC.

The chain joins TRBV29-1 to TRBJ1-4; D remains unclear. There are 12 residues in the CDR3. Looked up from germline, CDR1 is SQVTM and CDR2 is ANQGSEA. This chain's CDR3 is CSKGSDNEKLFF. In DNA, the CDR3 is TGCAGTAAGGGCTCTGATAATGAAAAACTGTTTTTT.

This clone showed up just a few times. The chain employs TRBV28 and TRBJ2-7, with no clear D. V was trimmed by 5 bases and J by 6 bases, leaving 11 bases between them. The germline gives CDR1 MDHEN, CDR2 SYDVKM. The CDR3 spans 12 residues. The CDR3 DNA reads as TGTGCCAGCAGTGATAGCAGTTCCGAGCAGTACTTC. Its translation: CASSDSSSEQYF.

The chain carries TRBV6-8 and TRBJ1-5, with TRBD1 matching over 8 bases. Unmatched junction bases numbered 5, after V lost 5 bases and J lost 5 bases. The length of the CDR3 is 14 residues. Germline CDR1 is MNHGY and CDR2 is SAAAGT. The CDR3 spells CASSTGGWDQPQHF. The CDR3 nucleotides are TGTGCCAGCAGTACAGGGGGGTGGGATCAGCCCCAGCATTTT.